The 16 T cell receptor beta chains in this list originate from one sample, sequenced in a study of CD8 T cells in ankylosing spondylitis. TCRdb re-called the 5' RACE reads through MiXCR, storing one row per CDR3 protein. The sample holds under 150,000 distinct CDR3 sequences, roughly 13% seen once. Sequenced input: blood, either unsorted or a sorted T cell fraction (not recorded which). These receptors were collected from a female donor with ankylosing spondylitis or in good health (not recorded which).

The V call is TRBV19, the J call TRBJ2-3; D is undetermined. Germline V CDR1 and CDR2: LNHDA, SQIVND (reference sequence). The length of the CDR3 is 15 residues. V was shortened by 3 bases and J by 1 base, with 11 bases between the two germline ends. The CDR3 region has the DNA TGTGCCAGTAGTATTGAGAGATTTGGCACAGATACGCAGTATTTT. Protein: CASSIERFGTDTQYF.

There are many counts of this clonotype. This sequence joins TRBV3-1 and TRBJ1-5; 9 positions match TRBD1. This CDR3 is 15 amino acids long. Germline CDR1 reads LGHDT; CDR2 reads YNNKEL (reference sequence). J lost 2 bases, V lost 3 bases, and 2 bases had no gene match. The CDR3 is CASSQGQGRNQPQHF. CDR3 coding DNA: TGTGCCAGCAGCCAGGGACAGGGACGCAATCAGCCCCAGCATTTT.

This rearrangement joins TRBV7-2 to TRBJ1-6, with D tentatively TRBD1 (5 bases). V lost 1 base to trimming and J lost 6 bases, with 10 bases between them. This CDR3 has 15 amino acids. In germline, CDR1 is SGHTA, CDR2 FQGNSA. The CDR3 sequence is CASSLEWQGNSPLHF. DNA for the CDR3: TGTGCCAGCAGCTTAGAGTGGCAGGGTAATTCACCCCTCCACTTT.

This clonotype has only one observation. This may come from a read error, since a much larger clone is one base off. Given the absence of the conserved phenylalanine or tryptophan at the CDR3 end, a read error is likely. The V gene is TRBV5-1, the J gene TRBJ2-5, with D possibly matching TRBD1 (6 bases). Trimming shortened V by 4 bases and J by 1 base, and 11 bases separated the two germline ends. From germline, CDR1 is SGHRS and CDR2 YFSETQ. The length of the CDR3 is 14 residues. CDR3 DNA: TGCGCCAGCAGCCTAAGGACAGTCCAAGAGACCCAGTACTCC. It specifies CASSLRTVQETQYS.

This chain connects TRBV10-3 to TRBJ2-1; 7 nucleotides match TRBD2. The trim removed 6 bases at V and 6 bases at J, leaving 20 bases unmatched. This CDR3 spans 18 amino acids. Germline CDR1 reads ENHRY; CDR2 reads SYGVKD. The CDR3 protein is CAISDGLGSGPTSNEQFF. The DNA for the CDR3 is TGTGCCATCAGCGATGGATTGGGTAGCGGGCCTACGTCCAATGAGCAGTTCTTC.

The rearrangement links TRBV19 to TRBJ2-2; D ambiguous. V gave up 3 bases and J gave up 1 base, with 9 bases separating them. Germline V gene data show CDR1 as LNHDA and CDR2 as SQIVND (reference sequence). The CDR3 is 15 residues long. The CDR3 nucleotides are TGTGCCAGTAGTATGAGTGCGAGGAACACCGGGGAGCTGTTTTTT. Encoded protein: CASSMSARNTGELFF.

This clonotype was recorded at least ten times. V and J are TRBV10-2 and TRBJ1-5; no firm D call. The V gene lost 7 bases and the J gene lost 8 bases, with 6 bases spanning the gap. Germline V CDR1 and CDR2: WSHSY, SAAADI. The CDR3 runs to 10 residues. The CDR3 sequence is CASTLKPQHF. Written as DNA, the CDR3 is TGCGCCAGCACGTTAAAGCCCCAGCATTTT.

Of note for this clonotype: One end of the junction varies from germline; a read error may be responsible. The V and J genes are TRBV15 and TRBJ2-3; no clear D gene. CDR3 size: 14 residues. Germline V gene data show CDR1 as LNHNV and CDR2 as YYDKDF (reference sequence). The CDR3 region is CAPSRDNGMDTQYF. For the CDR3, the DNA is TGTGCCCCCAGCAGAGATAATGGCATGGATACGCAGTATTTT.

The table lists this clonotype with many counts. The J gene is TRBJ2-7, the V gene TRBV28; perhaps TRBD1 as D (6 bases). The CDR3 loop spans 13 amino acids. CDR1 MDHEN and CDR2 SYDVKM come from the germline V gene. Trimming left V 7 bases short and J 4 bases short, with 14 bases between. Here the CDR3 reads CASTFARGYEQYF. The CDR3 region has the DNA TGTGCCAGCACCTTCGCCAGGGGTTACGAGCAGTACTTC.

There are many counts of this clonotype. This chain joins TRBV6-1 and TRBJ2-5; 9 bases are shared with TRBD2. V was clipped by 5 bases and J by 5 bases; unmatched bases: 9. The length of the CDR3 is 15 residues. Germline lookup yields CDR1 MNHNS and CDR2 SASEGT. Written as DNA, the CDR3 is TGTGCCAGCAGTCCACGGCGGGGGGGCCTGGAGACCCAGTACTTC. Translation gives CASSPRRGGLETQYF.

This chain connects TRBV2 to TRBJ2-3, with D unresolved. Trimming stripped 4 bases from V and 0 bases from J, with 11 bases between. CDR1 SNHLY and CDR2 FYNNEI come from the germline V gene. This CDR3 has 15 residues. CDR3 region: CASSVQESSTDTQYF. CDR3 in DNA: TGTGCCAGCAGTGTCCAGGAATCAAGCACAGATACGCAGTATTTT.

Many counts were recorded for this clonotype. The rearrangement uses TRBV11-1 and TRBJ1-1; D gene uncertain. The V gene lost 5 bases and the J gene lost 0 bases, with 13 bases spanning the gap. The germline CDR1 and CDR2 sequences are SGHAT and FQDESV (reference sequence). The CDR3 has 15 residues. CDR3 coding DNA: TGTGCCAGCAGCCCCTGGGCAGGCCTGAACACTGAAGCTTTCTTT. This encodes CASSPWAGLNTEAFF.

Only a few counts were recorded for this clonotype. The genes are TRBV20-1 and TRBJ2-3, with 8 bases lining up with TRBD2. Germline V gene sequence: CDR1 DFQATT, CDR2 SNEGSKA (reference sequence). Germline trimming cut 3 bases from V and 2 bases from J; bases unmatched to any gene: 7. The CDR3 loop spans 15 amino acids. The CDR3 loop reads CSASGAGGNTDTQYF. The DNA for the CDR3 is TGCAGTGCTAGTGGTGCGGGGGGCAACACAGATACGCAGTATTTT.

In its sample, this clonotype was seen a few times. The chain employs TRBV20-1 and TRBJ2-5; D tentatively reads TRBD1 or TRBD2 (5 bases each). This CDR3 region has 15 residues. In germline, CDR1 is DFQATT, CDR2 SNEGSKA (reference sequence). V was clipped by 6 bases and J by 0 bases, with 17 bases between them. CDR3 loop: CSAGNGASYQETQYF. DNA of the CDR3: TGCAGTGCGGGAAACGGGGCTTCGTACCAAGAGACCCAGTACTTC.

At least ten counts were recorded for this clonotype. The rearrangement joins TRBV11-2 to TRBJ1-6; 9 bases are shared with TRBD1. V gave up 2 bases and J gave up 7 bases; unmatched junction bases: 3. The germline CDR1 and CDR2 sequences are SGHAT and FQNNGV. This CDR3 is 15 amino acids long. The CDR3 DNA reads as TGTGCCAGCAGCTTAATGACAGGGGGGAATTCACCCCTCCACTTT. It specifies CASSLMTGGNSPLHF.

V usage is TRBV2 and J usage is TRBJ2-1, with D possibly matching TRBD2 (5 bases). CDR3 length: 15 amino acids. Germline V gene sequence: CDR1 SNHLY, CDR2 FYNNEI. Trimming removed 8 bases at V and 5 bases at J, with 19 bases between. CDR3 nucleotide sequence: TGTGCCAGCTTGGAACCGGCACTAGTTCACAATGAGCAGTTCTTC. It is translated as CASLEPALVHNEQFF.